This T cell receptor beta chain was found in a study of cytomegalovirus exposure and HLA in healthy donors. Overall study results and limits: The listing of 160 or so TCR beta chains classed them as cytomegalovirus-associated.

Primers included in the PCR were 60 Vbeta and 13 Jbeta primers. The repertoire was sequenced with immunoSEQ multiplex PCR; TCRdb's copy has only in-frame clones and lacks some. The sample has 60,000 to 90,000 clones, roughly 82% seen once. Germline V CDR1 and CDR2: SEHNR, FQNEAQ (reference sequence). V was trimmed by 2 bases and J by 5 bases, leaving 10 bases between them. This CDR3 spans 13 amino acids. On this clone: As yet, its antigen is unknown.

At sampling all donors were nominally healthy, likely with unrecorded immune exposures. The gene calls are TRBV7-9 and TRBJ2-7, with D hard to call. The sequenced material came from PBMCs. The origin of this receptor is a man between 65 and 85 years old in good health and CMV-seropositive. In DNA form, the CDR3 reads TGTGCCAGCAGCTTATCTACGAGCAACGAGCAGTACTTC. It codes for CASSLSTSNEQYF.